This T cell receptor beta chain derives from a study of shared clonotypes between healthy human individuals. The study's findings and limits: Enrolling few donors narrowed the genetic and exposure-history diversity that was represented.

Terminally differentiated effector memory CD45RA+ cells were excluded by CCR7 positive selection of CD45RO-negative cells. Per the germline V gene, CDR1 is MNHEY and CDR2 is SMNVEV (reference sequence). Trimming pared 5 bases from V and 0 bases from J, leaving 8 bases between. The CDR3 sequence is 14 residues long. Genomic DNA belonging to each subset was distributed in equal measure over several immunoSEQ plates. Produced via immunoSEQ multiplex PCR; TCRdb's table is partial and in-frame only. The sample records about 2,200,000 clones, about 93% being singletons. A word on this clone: What it recognizes is unknown.

Sequencing used naive CD8+ T cells from PBMCs. The sequence was obtained from a man between 18 and 29 years old in good health. Some clones in this sample may be carry-over from other donors' samples. The rearrangement links TRBV27 to TRBJ2-1, with a weak D call TRBD1 (5 bases). The CDR3 nucleotides read TGTGCCAGCAGTCAGGGCACCTCCTACAATGAGCAGTTCTTC. Translated: CASSQGTSYNEQFF.